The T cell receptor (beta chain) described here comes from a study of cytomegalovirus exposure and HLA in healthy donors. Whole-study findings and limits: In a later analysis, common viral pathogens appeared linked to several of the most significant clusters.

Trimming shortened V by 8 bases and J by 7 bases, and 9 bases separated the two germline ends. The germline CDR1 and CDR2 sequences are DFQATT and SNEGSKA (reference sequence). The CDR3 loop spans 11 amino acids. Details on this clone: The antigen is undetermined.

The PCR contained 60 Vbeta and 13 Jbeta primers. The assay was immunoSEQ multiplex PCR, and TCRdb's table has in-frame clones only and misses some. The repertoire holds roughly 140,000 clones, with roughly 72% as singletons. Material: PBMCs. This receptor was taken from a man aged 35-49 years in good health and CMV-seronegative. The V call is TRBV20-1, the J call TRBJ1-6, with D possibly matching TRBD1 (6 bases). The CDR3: CSTGTNSPLHF. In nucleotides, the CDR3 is TGCAGTACAGGGACAAATTCACCCCTCCACTTT.